This T cell receptor (beta chain) is from a study of T cell responses to AZD1222 COVID-19 vaccine. For the study at large: Second-dose schedules of about 4 or about 12 weeks were combined. The study, taken as a whole, reports: Researchers report vaccine-associated CD4 TCRs spanning spike, with dominance at 160-218 and 743-854. Two doses of AZD1222 preceded a rise in Spike-specific TCR breadth and depth. Baseline seropositivity occurred in only 5 to 7 AZD1222 recipients.

As regards this clone: Its antigen is still unknown. The same CDR3 is also encoded by other DNA sequences in this sample.

Data came from immunoSEQ multiplex PCR; TCRdb stores just in-frame clones and leaves some out. The sample includes roughly 150,000 clones, roughly 91% of them seen just once. The V end was cut by 2 bases, the J end by 0 bases, with 6 bases between. Germline-derived CDR1 and CDR2 are SGHDT and YYEEEE. There are 13 residues in the CDR3. Sample: peripheral blood, taken on day 0 of AZD1222 vaccination. This TCR came from an adult in good health. The chain is built from TRBV5-6 and TRBJ2-7; a possible D gene is TRBD2 (5 bases). The CDR3 spells CASSLGSSYEQYF. The CDR3 DNA reads as TGTGCCAGCAGCTTAGGGAGCTCCTACGAGCAGTACTTC.